This TCR beta chain was observed in a study of T cell repertoires in cytomegalovirus infection. Study as a whole: Indications of both CMV infection and matching HLA type were provided by public TCR beta signatures. Findings of the study overall: CMV-specific TCR beta clonotypes restricted by HLA-C were the ones dominating the ex vivo response. The cumulative frequency of public TCR beta families identified carriers of CMV plus the relevant HLA.

The CDR3 is made up of 15 amino acids. Deletions cut 3 bases from V and 2 bases from J, with 11 bases between. Germline values: CDR1 SGHTA, CDR2 FQGNSA. TCRdb passed the reads through MiXCR, listing each CDR3 protein once. The sample holds some 320,000 distinct CDR3 sequences, more than 8% seen once. This clonotype was recorded at least ten times. Its specificity is unknown. The sequenced sample consisted of PBMCs. The sequence was collected from a human donor in good health (CMV status not recorded). Some clones in this sample may be carry-over from other donors' samples. V is TRBV7-2 and J is TRBJ1-5; no clear D. The CDR3 bases are TGTGCCAGCAGCTTCGGGGTAACGGGCAATCAGCCCCAGCATTTT. Translating gives CASSFGVTGNQPQHF.